The 30 T cell receptor beta chains listed next were all sequenced from one sample in a study of Ad26.COV2.S vaccination and SARS-CoV-2 variants. Data came from immunoSEQ multiplex PCR; TCRdb stores just in-frame clones and leaves some out. This sample carries approximately 480,000 clones, roughly 89% of them seen once, and the ten largest clones take 13%. The treatment: around 19 received Ad26.COV2.S at low or high dose, single or two shots; about five received placebo; per-sample allocation not given. Specimen acquisition occurred on day 63 following the initial vaccine or placebo injection. The material sequenced was peripheral blood, taken in a trial of Ad26.COV2.S vaccine versus placebo. The receptor set was obtained from a person aged 18-60 years who received the Ad26.COV2.S COVID-19 vaccine or a placebo.

V is TRBV25-1 and J is TRBJ2-1; no definite D call. V lost 7 bases and J 7 bases, leaving 14 bases between the germline ends. Germline values: CDR1 MGHDK, CDR2 SYGVNS. CDR3 size: 13 residues. CDR3 loop: CASNSGIANEQFF. CDR3 in DNA: TGTGCCAGCAACTCAGGAATTGCGAATGAGCAGTTCTTC.

Relative to its sample, this clone is hyperexpanded. The chain is built from TRBV2 and TRBJ1-2; D might be TRBD1 (6 bases). This CDR3 comprises 13 residues. The germline CDR1 and CDR2 sequences are SNHLY and FYNNEI. V lost 6 bases and J 7 bases, leaving 15 bases between the germline ends. Here the CDR3 DNA reads TGTGCCAGCAGGGAACCCGGACAGCTTGGCTACACCTTC. This encodes CASREPGQLGYTF. The variable domain in full, completed from reference TRBV2 and TRBJ1-2, reads EPEVTQTPSHQVTQMGQEVILRCVPISNHLYFYWYRQILGQKVEFLVSFYNNEISEKSEIFDDQFSVERPDGSNFTLKIRSTKLEDSAMYFCASREPGQLGYTFGSGTRLTVV.

The J gene is TRBJ1-5, the V gene TRBV28, with D tentatively TRBD1 (6 bases). Trimming took off 6 bases at V and 5 bases at J, with 11 bases between the two ends. CDR1 and CDR2 (germline): MDHEN, SYDVKM. The CDR3 has 13 residues. The CDR3 region is CASRGHRDQPQHF. CDR3 coding DNA: TGTGCCAGCAGGGGACACCGAGATCAGCCCCAGCATTTT. Full variable domain (missing parts from reference TRBV28 and TRBJ1-5): DVKVTQSSRYLVKRTGEKVFLECVQDMDHENMFWYRQDPGLGLRLIYFSYDVKMKEKGDIPEGYSVSREKKERFSLILESASTNQTSMYLCASRGHRDQPQHFGDGTRLSIL.

The CDR3 nucleotides read TGCGCCAGCAGCTGGAAAGAGACCCAGTACTTC. Translated, it gives CASSWKETQYF. This rearrangement joins TRBV5-1 to TRBJ2-5; D gene ambiguous. The V gene lost 3 bases and the J gene lost 3 bases, with 3 bases spanning the gap. The V gene's germline CDR1 is SGHRS and CDR2 YFSETQ. The CDR3 contains 11 residues.

This chain joins TRBV11-2 and TRBJ2-1; 9 bases are shared with TRBD2. CDR1 and CDR2 from the germline V gene are SGHAT and FQNNGV. CDR3 length equals 16 residues. V was pared by 1 base and J by 8 bases, with 9 bases of the junction left unmatched. The CDR3 is CASSLVSGSAPDEQFF. The CDR3 coding sequence is TGTGCCAGCAGCTTAGTTAGCGGGAGTGCACCCGATGAGCAGTTCTTC. The whole variable domain, filled in from reference TRBV11-2 and TRBJ2-1, reads EAGVAQSPRYKIIEKRQSVAFWCNPISGHATLYWYQQILGQGPKLLIQFQNNGVVDDSQLPKDRFSAERLKGVDSTLKIQPAKLEDSAVYLCASSLVSGSAPDEQFFGPGTRLTVL.

The rearrangement uses TRBV6-5 and TRBJ2-7; D call uncertain. V gave up 2 bases and J gave up 12 bases, with 14 bases separating them. Germline CDR1 MNHEY, CDR2 SVGAGI. CDR3 length: 12 amino acids. CDR3 in DNA: TGTGCCAGCAGTTACGGTGGGCCCGTGGGGTACTTC. Translating it yields CASSYGGPVGYF.

The V gene is TRBV3-1 (or the pseudogene TRBV3-2), the J gene TRBJ2-7; D not certain. CDR3 size: 13 residues. Looked up from germline, CDR1 is LGHDT and CDR2 is YNNKEL (reference sequence). Trimming left V 2 bases short and J 0 bases short, with 5 bases between. CDR3 in DNA: TGTGCCAGCAGCCAACTTTTCTCCTACGAGCAGTACTTC. It encodes CASSQLFSYEQYF.

This clone has just a few counts. The chain links TRBV19 to TRBJ1-3; D is uncertain. The CDR3 is 14 amino acids. V was shortened by 3 bases and J by 0 bases, with 6 bases between the two germline ends. Germline values: CDR1 LNHDA, CDR2 SQIVND (reference sequence). CDR3 in amino acids: CASSISVSGNTIYF. The CDR3 nucleotides read TGTGCCAGTAGTATCTCGGTCTCTGGAAACACCATATATTTT.

This chain links TRBV5-1 with TRBJ1-1; perhaps TRBD1 as D (6 bases). Germline V CDR1 and CDR2: SGHRS, YFSETQ. There are 15 residues in the CDR3. V gave up 0 bases and J gave up 5 bases, with 14 bases separating them. The CDR3 DNA follows: TGCGCCAGCAGCTTGGGTTCGACAGGTCCGACTGAAGCTTTCTTT. It encodes CASSLGSTGPTEAFF.

The V call is TRBV12-3 or TRBV12-4, the J call TRBJ1-5, with D uncertain. The CDR3 runs to 12 residues. With 6 bases removed from V and 5 bases from J, the gap between germline ends came to 8 bases. The DNA of the CDR3 is TGTGCCAGCAGGAAACGGGATCAGCCCCAGCATTTT. Its protein is CASRKRDQPQHF.

The chain carries TRBV10-3 and TRBJ2-3; 12 positions match TRBD2. V was clipped by 6 bases and J by 6 bases; unmatched bases: 7. This CDR3 is built from 15 residues. Germline CDR1 ENHRY, CDR2 SYGVKD. The CDR3 nucleotides read TGTGCCATCAGGAGTTCTAGCGGGAGGGCCGATACGCAGTATTTT. Translated, it gives CAIRSSSGRADTQYF.

The CDR3 DNA reads TGCAGCGTTGAATCCCCTCCGTTCTTC. Translated, it gives CSVESPPFF. The gene calls are TRBV29-1 and TRBJ2-1; no clear D gene. V was trimmed by 2 bases and J by 15 bases, leaving 8 bases between them. The germline gives CDR1 SQVTM, CDR2 ANQGSEA. CDR3 length: 9 amino acids.

J is TRBJ2-1 and V is TRBV5-1; 12 bases fit TRBD2. Germline V gene lookup returns CDR1 SGHRS and CDR2 YFSETQ. This CDR3 comprises 15 residues. Trimming took 4 bases from V and 6 from J; bases not matched to a gene: 5. The chain's CDR3 is CASSAGLAGFNEQFF. In DNA form, the CDR3 reads TGCGCCAGCAGCGCCGGACTAGCGGGATTCAATGAGCAGTTCTTC.

The rearrangement joins TRBV7-8 to TRBJ2-2; D is perhaps TRBD1 (6 bases). Germline V lookup: CDR1 SGHVS, CDR2 FQNEAQ. The V end was cut by 1 base, the J end by 5 bases, with 17 bases between. The CDR3 extends over 17 amino acids. In DNA, the CDR3 is TGTGCCAGCAGCTTAGGGCTATGGCAGGGGAGAACCGGGGAGCTGTTTTTT. Its protein is CASSLGLWQGRTGELFF.

V gene TRBV5-1 combines with J gene TRBJ2-1, with D possibly matching TRBD2 (6 bases). Trimming stripped 0 bases from V and 16 bases from J, with 14 bases between. Germline CDR1 and CDR2: SGHRS and YFSETQ. The CDR3 is 12 residues long. Written as DNA, the CDR3 is TGCGCCAGCAGCTTGGGGGGACTTTCACCTTTCTTC. Its protein product is CASSLGGLSPFF.

The rearrangement uses TRBV7-9 and TRBJ2-7; the D is unclear. The CDR3 totals 13 residues. With 5 bases removed from V and 2 bases from J, the gap between germline ends came to 10 bases. Germline-derived CDR1 and CDR2 are SEHNR and FQNEAQ (reference sequence). CDR3 in amino acids: CASSPTVAYEQYF. The CDR3 region has the DNA TGTGCCAGCAGCCCGACGGTGGCCTACGAGCAGTACTTC.

CDR3 bases: TGTGCCTGGGAAATACCGATTCAAGCTAATGGCTACACCTTC. Translation gives CAWEIPIQANGYTF. V is TRBV30 and J is TRBJ1-2, with unresolved D. V was cut by 5 bases and J by 6 bases, with 19 bases left in between. Per germline, CDR1 GTSNPN and CDR2 SVGIG (reference sequence). The length of the CDR3 is 14 residues.

The V call is TRBV5-4, the J call TRBJ1-2; 8 bases are shared with TRBD1. CDR1 SGHNT and CDR2 YYREEE come from the germline V gene (reference sequence). The CDR3 spans 13 residues. With V trimmed by 0 bases and J by 7 bases, 2 bases remained unmatched. This CDR3 reads CASSLAGGFGYTF. The CDR3 nucleotides are TGTGCCAGCAGCTTGGCAGGGGGCTTTGGCTACACCTTC.

The rearrangement joins TRBV6-1 to TRBJ2-7, with 7 bases identical to TRBD1. Trimming at V came to 1 base and at J to 2 bases, leaving 8 bases not matched to a gene. In germline, CDR1 is MNHNS, CDR2 SASEGT. This CDR3 contains 16 residues. The CDR3, as DNA: TGTGCCAGCAGTGAAGGTAAAGGGGGCCTAACCTACGAGCAGTACTTC. Its translation: CASSEGKGGLTYEQYF.

The CDR3 protein is CASSIIRGYGYTF. The CDR3 coding sequence is TGTGCCAGTAGTATCATCCGGGGCTATGGCTACACCTTC. The chain links TRBV19 to TRBJ1-2; D is unresolved. CDR1 LNHDA and CDR2 SQIVND come from the germline V gene (reference sequence). This CDR3 has 13 residues. V was trimmed by 3 bases and J by 4 bases, leaving 9 bases between them.

V usage is TRBV28 and J usage is TRBJ2-1; 7 positions agree with TRBD1. With 1 base clipped from V and 5 bases from J, the junction kept 2 bases outside the gene matches. The CDR3 extends over 14 amino acids. Germline CDR1 and CDR2: MDHEN and SYDVKM. CDR3: CASSLLQGDNEQFF. CDR3 sequence (DNA): TGTGCCAGCAGTTTATTGCAGGGGGACAATGAGCAGTTCTTC.

This chain uses TRBV6-2 or TRBV6-3 with TRBJ2-7; 7 nucleotides agree with TRBD2. Germline V gene sequence: CDR1 MNHEY, CDR2 SVGEGT. The ends lost 5 bases at V and 5 bases at J; junction bases unmatched: 0. CDR3 length equals 11 residues. The CDR3 region is CASSSGNEQYF. DNA for the CDR3: TGTGCCAGCAGTAGCGGGAACGAGCAGTACTTC.

The chain has TRBV28 and TRBJ1-5; perhaps TRBD1 as D (6 bases). In germline, CDR1 is MDHEN, CDR2 SYDVKM. CDR3 length: 14 residues. CDR3 residues: CTIAKGGLPQPQHF. CDR3 bases: TGTACCATAGCAAAAGGGGGGCTCCCTCAGCCCCAGCATTTT.

A remark on this clone: Other DNA sequences in the sample encode the same CDR3. The chain joins TRBV18 to TRBJ1-1; D ambiguous. CDR1 is KGHSH and CDR2 is LQKENI in the germline V gene. Trimming left V 3 bases short and J 4 bases short, with 6 bases between. The CDR3 is 12 residues long. CDR3 in amino acids: CASSPLGTEAFF. The DNA of the CDR3 is TGTGCCAGCTCACCGTTGGGCACTGAAGCTTTCTTT.

The gene calls are TRBV6-1 and TRBJ2-2; D is ambiguous. CDR1 and CDR2 (germline): MNHNS, SASEGT. This CDR3 comprises 14 residues. V was cut by 0 bases and J by 4 bases, with 6 bases left in between. The DNA of the CDR3 is TGTGCCAGCAGTGAAGCAGGCATCACCGGGGAGCTGTTTTTT. Translating it yields CASSEAGITGELFF.

This clone appeared once. The V gene is TRBV5-1, the J gene TRBJ1-2, with 9 bases identical to TRBD1. From germline, CDR1 is SGHRS and CDR2 YFSETQ. V shed 4 bases, J shed 2 bases, and the junction held 6 bases outside the gene matches. This CDR3 has 15 amino acids. The CDR3 nucleotides are TGCGCCAGCAGCGCGGGGGGACAGGGAAACTATGGCTACACCTTC. This encodes CASSAGGQGNYGYTF.

This clone was seen more than once but under ten times. V is TRBV10-1 and J is TRBJ1-2; TRBD1 matches 10 bases. J lost 4 bases, V lost 6 bases, and 8 bases had no gene match. Germline CDR1 WNHNN, CDR2 SYGVQD (reference sequence). The CDR3 runs to 15 residues. The CDR3 spells CASSGTGEIGYGYTF. The CDR3 DNA sequence: TGCGCCAGCAGCGGGACAGGGGAAATCGGCTATGGCTACACCTTC.

V and J are TRBV18 and TRBJ2-1; 9 bases map to TRBD1. Germline V gene lookup returns CDR1 KGHSH and CDR2 LQKENI. This CDR3 has 18 residues. The J segment lost 0 bases and the V segment lost 0 bases, leaving 6 bases of the junction unmatched. This CDR3 is CASSPPRGQGSSYNEQFF. The CDR3 DNA follows: TGTGCCAGCTCACCACCAAGGGGACAGGGTAGCTCCTACAATGAGCAGTTCTTC.

The chain uses TRBV7-8 and TRBJ1-5, with D perhaps TRBD1 (6 bases). CDR3 length equals 16 residues. V was pared by 3 bases and J by 3 bases, with 15 bases between. Germline V gene data show CDR1 as SGHVS and CDR2 as FQNEAQ. The DNA of the CDR3 is TGTGCCAGCAGCTTCAGTACAGGGATCAACAATCAGCCCCAGCATTTT. Its protein product is CASSFSTGINNQPQHF. Supplemented by reference TRBV7-8 and TRBJ1-5, the full variable domain reads GAGVSQSPRYKVAKRGQDVALRCDPISGHVSLFWYQQALGQGPEFLTYFQNEAQLDKSGLPSDRFFAERPEGSVSTLKIQRTQQEDSAVYLCASSFSTGINNQPQHFGDGTRLSIL.

The V call is TRBV12-3 or TRBV12-4, the J call TRBJ1-2; D may be TRBD1 (5 bases). This CDR3 contains 13 residues. V lost 6 bases to trimming and J lost 7 bases, with 15 bases between them. The CDR3 is CASRGTGTGGYTF. In DNA, the CDR3 is TGTGCCAGCAGGGGAACGGGGACGGGTGGCTACACCTTC.